This T cell receptor beta chain derives from a study of T cells in Graves' hyperthyroidism and ophthalmopathy. About the study: Upon initial diagnosis and before any treatment, peripheral blood was collected.

TCR beta CDR3 regions were amplified from RNA transcripts. The HTBI set primed first-round TCR CDR3 RT-PCR. TCRdb independently ran MiXCR on the multiplex PCR reads; one entry per CDR3 protein. The table has about 250,000 distinct CDR3 sequences, approximately 20% seen once. In the case of this clonotype: The antigen remains unidentified. Germline is not matched at one junction end, which may reflect a read error.

The CDR3 has 15 amino acids. CDR1 is SGHNT and CDR2 is YENEEA in the germline V gene. Overall study results and limits: The model made its ophthalmopathy prediction, and onset followed a median around 6.9 months later.

The clonotype originates from a man between 25 and 39 years old with Graves' ophthalmopathy. The sequenced sample consisted of blood. V is TRBV11-3 and J is TRBJ2-3, with 10 bases fitting TRBD1. CDR3 coding DNA: TGTGCCAGCGGGCCGGGACAGGGGAATACAGGTACGCAGTATTTT. Translated: CASGPGQGNTGTQYF.